This record looks at one TCR beta chain sequence and its context. The ends lost 4 bases at V and 3 bases at J; junction bases unmatched: 4. Per germline, CDR1 SGHNT and CDR2 YYREEE (reference sequence). The CDR3 sequence is 14 residues long. This entry belongs to a study of PD-L1 blockade in urothelial cancer. Repertoires were generated with immunoSEQ multiplex PCR, while TCRdb's copy carries only in-frame clones and drops some. This sample has 85,000 to 95,000 clones, with around 90% found just once. Time point described: pretreatment peripheral blood. The chain is built from TRBV5-4 and TRBJ1-1; 9 bases fit TRBD1. Sample: PBMCs, taken around atezolizumab (anti-PD-L1) treatment. The clonotype comes from a woman of 80 years or more with urothelial cancer. CDR3 sequence reads: CASSIQGADTEAFF. Written as DNA, the CDR3 is TGTGCCAGCAGCATACAGGGGGCGGACACTGAAGCTTTCTTT.